The 8 T cell receptor beta chains reported below all come from one sample, sequenced in a study of identical twins. MiXCR was run by TCRdb on the 5' RACE reads, yielding one entry per CDR3 protein. Among under 300,000 distinct CDR3 sequences, approximately 5.9% were seen once, and the ten largest hold more than 14%. This sample was shared with a second study, whose subject was T cells expressing NK-cell markers.

Sequences were obtained from CD8+ T cells sorted from blood. These receptors were obtained from a woman aged 18-35 years in good health.

The chain has TRBV5-6 and TRBJ2-7; D gene uncertain. This CDR3 has 14 amino acids. Germline loops: CDR1 SGHDT, CDR2 YYEEEE. Trimming took 4 bases from V and 6 from J, leaving 17 bases between them. DNA for the CDR3: TGTGCCAGCAGCATAGGGTTCGCGGAATTCGAGCAGTACTTC. Amino acid sequence: CASSIGFAEFEQYF.

The chain employs TRBV12-3 or TRBV12-4 and TRBJ1-4; TRBD1 might be the D (5 bases). The CDR3 runs to 14 residues. The V gene lost 1 base and the J gene lost 14 bases, with 17 bases spanning the gap. The CDR3 coding sequence is TGTGCCAGCAGTTTAGAGGGATTGAGGGACCGGCTGTTTTTT. This encodes CASSLEGLRDRLFF.

This clonotype was seen a handful of times. The gene calls are TRBV7-9 and TRBJ1-5; D is unclear. Trimming stripped 5 bases from V and 4 bases from J, with 6 bases between. Germline CDR1 and CDR2: SEHNR and FQNEAQ (reference sequence). The CDR3 extends over 12 amino acids. CDR3 protein: CASSLQNQPQHF. Here the CDR3 DNA reads TGTGCCAGCAGCCTACAAAATCAGCCCCAGCATTTT.

The genes are TRBV10-3 and TRBJ2-5; 11 bases are a match to TRBD2. CDR3 size: 21 residues. With 0 bases clipped from V and 2 bases from J, the junction kept 17 bases outside the gene matches. CDR1 and CDR2 from the germline V gene are ENHRY and SYGVKD. CDR3 sequence (DNA): TGTGCCATCAGTGAGTCGATAGGCCTTCGGCTAGCGGGGGGACCACAAGAGACCCAGTACTTC. Its protein product is CAISESIGLRLAGGPQETQYF.

This clonotype was counted only a few times. V gene TRBV7-2 combines with J gene TRBJ2-1; 7 nucleotides match TRBD2. The V segment lost 2 bases and the J segment 6 bases; nucleotides outside the gene matches: 7. The V gene's germline CDR1 is SGHTA and CDR2 FQGNSA. The CDR3 runs to 15 residues. The CDR3 nucleotides read TGTGCCAGCAGCTTAATACCTAGCGGAGCCAATGAGCAGTTCTTC. Translating it yields CASSLIPSGANEQFF.

This clonotype has a handful of counts. The chain is built from TRBV9 and TRBJ2-7; 8 nucleotides line up with TRBD1. Germline loops: CDR1 SGDLS, CDR2 YYNGEE. With 0 bases clipped from V and 4 bases from J, the junction kept 6 bases outside the gene matches. This CDR3 has 15 amino acids. CDR3 protein: CASSVDRGVGYEQYF. CDR3 in DNA: TGTGCCAGCAGCGTAGACAGGGGGGTAGGGTACGAGCAGTACTTC. Filled out from reference TRBV9 and TRBJ2-7, the complete variable domain reads DSGVTQTPKHLITATGQRVTLRCSPRSGDLSVYWYQQSLDQGLQFLIQYYNGEERAKGNILERFSAQQFPDLHSELNLSSLELGDSALYFCASSVDRGVGYEQYFGPGTRLTVT.

The chain couples TRBV7-2 to TRBJ2-7; TRBD1 is a possible D gene (6 bases). Looked up from germline, CDR1 is SGHTA and CDR2 is FQGNSA. Trimming took 5 bases from V and 3 from J, leaving 17 bases between them. The CDR3 consists of 15 residues. The CDR3 nucleotides read TGTGCCAGCAGCGAAGAGACAGGTTTGTTCTACGAGCAGTACTTC. It translates to CASSEETGLFYEQYF.

This clonotype was counted ten times or more. This rearrangement joins TRBV9 to TRBJ2-3; D is ambiguous. This CDR3 has 15 amino acids. Germline CDR1 SGDLS, CDR2 YYNGEE. V was pared by 0 bases and J by 4 bases, with 12 bases between. Written as DNA, the CDR3 is TGTGCCAGCAGCGTAGCTTCGTACAGTTCAGATACGCAGTATTTT. Amino acid sequence: CASSVASYSSDTQYF.